This T cell receptor (beta chain) was recorded in a study of blood T cell repertoires in COVID-19. TCRdb's copy holds only in-frame clones and misses some; the assay was immunoSEQ multiplex PCR. The sample lists just under 55,000 clones, roughly 90% occurring once. With 4 bases clipped from V and 6 bases from J, the junction kept 11 bases outside the gene matches. The CDR3 contains 15 residues. Germline V gene lookup returns CDR1 SGHRS and CDR2 YFSETQ. The V and J genes are TRBV5-1 and TRBJ2-7, with TRBD2 matching 9 bases. The sequence was obtained from a man aged 50 to 59 with acute or convalescent COVID-19. Sequencing was done on a sample of peripheral blood. DNA for the CDR3: TGCGCCAGCAGCCCAGGACTAGCGCTAACTGGCGAGCAGTACTTC. Its translation is CASSPGLALTGEQYF. Based on the CDR3 plus reference TRBV5-1 and TRBJ2-7, the full variable domain is KAGVTQTPRYLIKTRGQQVTLSCSPISGHRSVSWYQQTPGQGLQFLFEYFSETQRNKGNFPGRFSGRQFSNSRSEMNVSTLELGDSALYLCASSPGLALTGEQYFGPGTRLTVT.